This is a list of T cell receptor beta chains from one sample in a study of identical twins. Using its own MiXCR run on the 5' RACE reads, TCRdb lists one record per CDR3 protein. The table has about 100,000 distinct CDR3 sequences, 5.9% seen once; the top ten hold less than 15%. Material for sequencing was memory T cells sorted from blood. The receptors come from a woman aged 45 to 65 in good health. The CDR3 runs from the conserved cysteine through the conserved F or W. Clone sizes are given selectively: once, few, many, or a class where the clone is expanded.

j_call | v_call | cdr3_length | clone_size | cdr3_aa
TRBJ2-5 | TRBV10-1 | 13 | many | CASSEPGQETQYF
TRBJ2-1 | TRBV9 | 21 | - | CASSVVPHTGTSGISYNEQFF
TRBJ2-7 | TRBV20-1 | 13 | many | CSAAGTGYYEQYF
TRBJ2-7 | TRBV2 | 14 | few | CASYRDLRTYEQYF
TRBJ2-1 | TRBV7-9 | 11 | many | CASSEGDEQFF
TRBJ2-1 | TRBV5-1 | 16 | many | CASSRVRQGSINEQFF
TRBJ1-1 | TRBV9 | 13 | many | CASSVALGTEAFF
TRBJ2-5 | TRBV7-9 | 15 | - | CASSTGAGLLETQYF
TRBJ2-3 | TRBV12-3/TRBV12-4 | 15 | many | CASSFVTSIKDTQYF
TRBJ2-1 | TRBV6-5 | 18 | few | CASGLGLAGGPTYNEQFF
TRBJ1-1 | TRBV6-1 | 14 | few | CASSQQGPNTEAFF
TRBJ1-4 | TRBV19 | 14 | many | CASIGRQGDEKLFF
TRBJ1-2 | TRBV2 | 12 | - | CASTGGNYGYTF
TRBJ1-5 | TRBV7-6 | 15 | many | CASSQTTGINQPQHF
TRBJ1-1 | TRBV11-2 | 13 | many | CASSLGAPNEAFF
TRBJ2-2 | TRBV4-1 | 18 | many | CASSQGLAGGHSTGELFF
TRBJ2-1 | TRBV28 | 16 | many | CASRDRDLSSYNEQFF
TRBJ2-1 | TRBV6-6 | 14 | many | CASTVSLAANEQFF
TRBJ1-2 | TRBV9 | 15 | many | CASSVLGYGNYGYTF
TRBJ2-3 | TRBV20-1 | 12 | few | CSAGLTGDTQYF
TRBJ2-5 | TRBV5-1 | 14 | many | CASSPTGDVETQYF
TRBJ2-1 | TRBV12-3/TRBV12-4 | 14 | many | CASNQADDYNEQFF
TRBJ1-5 | TRBV20-1 | 17 | many | CSARDSRGTGYFQPQHF
TRBJ2-4 | TRBV27 | 15 | many | CASSLLREAKNIQYF
TRBJ1-1 | TRBV20-1 | 15 | many | CSAPPLGAWDTEAFF
TRBJ1-4 | TRBV5-1 | 17 | many | CASSFLSQGLTNEKLFF
TRBJ2-5 | TRBV29-1 | 13 | many | CSVARAAQETQYF
TRBJ2-5 | TRBV7-2 | 16 | - | CASSPPSGGGQETQYF
TRBJ2-1 | TRBV5-5 | 13 | many | CASSRLDKGEQFF
TRBJ1-2 | TRBV2 | 14 | many | CASRQWGNIYGYTF
TRBJ2-7 | TRBV7-9 | 16 | few | CASSPRPTSGSYEQYF
TRBJ2-1 | TRBV29-1 | 15 | many | CSVEGTGISYNEQFF
TRBJ2-1 | TRBV24-1 | 17 | many | CATSDPRWDSSYNEQFF
TRBJ2-1 | TRBV2 | 14 | few | CASNQPVRHNEQFF
TRBJ2-7 | TRBV30 | 13 | few | CAWNTVPSYEQYF
TRBJ2-3 | TRBV27 | 14 | many | CASSLSGTTDTQYF
TRBJ2-2 | TRBV7-6 | 13 | few | CASSIHNTGELFF
TRBJ1-5 | TRBV12-3/TRBV12-4 | 14 | many | CASSLGEQMQPQHF
TRBJ2-5 | TRBV3-1 | 15 | - | CASSQDGGRGETQYF
TRBJ1-6 | TRBV6-5 | 15 | many | CASSYSTGYNSPLHF
TRBJ2-3 | TRBV20-1 | 16 | - | CSASGLAGADIDTQYF
TRBJ1-1 | TRBV7-2 | 15 | many | CASSLGSGLNTEAFF